These T cell receptor beta chains were read from a single sample in a study of cytomegalovirus exposure and HLA in healthy donors. Some clones are missing from TCRdb's copy, which holds only in-frame ones; the method was immunoSEQ multiplex PCR. Altogether approximately 180,000 clones are present, around 86% being singletons, with the ten largest covering about 1.7%. The sequenced material came from PBMCs. These receptors were taken from a woman between 18 and 30 years old in good health and CMV-seronegative. Each CDR3 is given with its conserved first and last residue. A D gene is named only where the DNA matches it firmly. Not all rows give a size; the values are once, few, many and, for expanded clones, a class.

CDR3 protein: CASSLLGQGVPTEAFF
CDR3 DNA: TGTGCCAGCAGTTTATTAGGGCAGGGGGTCCCCACTGAAGCTTTCTTT
D gene: TRBD1
V gene: TRBV27
clone size: .
J gene: TRBJ1-1

CDR3 protein: CASSLLAGDQETQYF
CDR3 DNA: TGCGCCAGCAGCTTACTAGCGGGGGACCAAGAGACCCAGTACTTC
D gene: TRBD2
V gene: TRBV5-1
clone size: .
J gene: TRBJ2-5

CDR3 protein: CAWSEREGQPQHF
CDR3 DNA: TGTGCCTGGTCCGAGAGGGAGGGTCAGCCCCAGCATTTT
D gene: .
V gene: TRBV30
clone size: .
J gene: TRBJ1-5

CDR3 protein: CASSQFNSMSSYNEQFF
CDR3 DNA: TGCGCCAGCAGCCAATTCAATAGCATGAGCTCCTACAATGAGCAGTTCTTC
D gene: .
V gene: TRBV4-1
clone size: .
J gene: TRBJ2-1

CDR3 protein: CAITAGGVRETQYF
CDR3 DNA: TGTGCCATCACCGCCGGGGGAGTAAGGGAGACCCAGTACTTC
D gene: .
V gene: TRBV10-3
clone size: .
J gene: TRBJ2-5

CDR3 protein: CASSSSGGSYF
CDR3 DNA: TGCGCCAGCAGCTCCAGCGGGGGCTCTTATTTT
D gene: TRBD2
V gene: TRBV5-1
clone size: once
J gene: TRBJ2-3

CDR3 protein: CASSPGPRGGYTF
CDR3 DNA: TGCGCCAGCAGCCCGGGCCCTAGGGGTGGCTACACCTTC
D gene: .
V gene: TRBV5-1
clone size: .
J gene: TRBJ1-2

CDR3 protein: CALWGLAGGPENEQFF
CDR3 DNA: TGTGCCTTGTGGGGACTAGCGGGAGGGCCGGAAAATGAGCAGTTCTTC
D gene: TRBD2
V gene: TRBV30
clone size: .
J gene: TRBJ2-1

CDR3 protein: CASSPWDRAVKNIQYF
CDR3 DNA: TGTGCCAGCAGCCCCTGGGACAGGGCGGTCAAAAACATTCAGTACTTC
D gene: TRBD1
V gene: TRBV7-6
clone size: .
J gene: TRBJ2-4

CDR3 protein: CARSTECRDTENIQYF
CDR3 DNA: TGCGCCAGAAGTACCGAATGCCGGGACACTGAAAACATTCAGTACTTC
D gene: .
V gene: TRBV10-1
clone size: .
J gene: TRBJ2-4

CDR3 protein: CASTAPWSRRLSSASYNEQFF
CDR3 DNA: TGTGCCAGCACGGCCCCCTGGAGCCGGCGACTCTCCTCTGCTTCCTACAATGAGCAGTTCTTC
D gene: .
V gene: TRBV7-3
clone size: once
J gene: TRBJ2-1

CDR3 protein: CASRRFSGGASEQYF
CDR3 DNA: TGTGCCAGCAGGAGATTTAGCGGGGGGGCCTCCGAGCAGTACTTC
D gene: TRBD2
V gene: TRBV6-5
clone size: .
J gene: TRBJ2-7

CDR3 protein: CASSLGHTNYGYTF
CDR3 DNA: TGTGCCAGCAGCTTGGGACACACCAACTATGGCTACACCTTC
D gene: .
V gene: TRBV11-3
clone size: .
J gene: TRBJ1-2

CDR3 protein: CASSQALAGVGEQFF
CDR3 DNA: TGTGCCAGCAGCCAGGCCCTAGCGGGCGTAGGTGAGCAGTTCTTC
D gene: TRBD2
V gene: TRBV7-9
clone size: .
J gene: TRBJ2-1

CDR3 protein: CSVESVNTEAFF
CDR3 DNA: TGCAGCGTTGAATCCGTGAACACTGAAGCTTTCTTT
D gene: .
V gene: TRBV29-1
clone size: .
J gene: TRBJ1-1

CDR3 protein: CACRGGGTGEQYF
CDR3 DNA: TGTGCCTGCCGGGGAGGTGGGACTGGAGAGCAGTACTTC
D gene: .
V gene: TRBV6-5
clone size: .
J gene: TRBJ2-7

CDR3 protein: CASRGGLASREQYF
CDR3 DNA: TGTGCCAGCAGGGGGGGGCTAGCCTCGCGCGAGCAGTACTTC
D gene: .
V gene: TRBV6-6
clone size: few
J gene: TRBJ2-7

CDR3 protein: CASSVGPSGAGASNEQFF
CDR3 DNA: TGTGCCAGCAGCGTAGGGCCCTCGGGAGCGGGAGCGAGCAATGAGCAGTTCTTC
D gene: TRBD2
V gene: TRBV9
clone size: .
J gene: TRBJ2-1

CDR3 protein: CASSPPGGAKNIQYF
CDR3 DNA: TGTGCCAGCTCACCACCCGGGGGAGCCAAAAACATTCAGTACTTC
D gene: .
V gene: TRBV18
clone size: .
J gene: TRBJ2-4

CDR3 protein: CASSSPEAGLLGIRGYTF
CDR3 DNA: TGTGCCAGCAGTTCCCCAGAGGCAGGCCTACTAGGTATTCGAGGCTACACCTTC
D gene: .
V gene: TRBV28
clone size: .
J gene: TRBJ1-2

CDR3 protein: CASSLAGTRAYEQYF
CDR3 DNA: TGCGCCAGCAGCTTGGCCGGGACTAGGGCCTACGAGCAGTACTTC
D gene: TRBD2
V gene: TRBV5-1
clone size: .
J gene: TRBJ2-7

CDR3 protein: CASSASGTGRPEQYF
CDR3 DNA: TGTGCCAGTAGTGCCTCCGGGACAGGGCGGCCCGAGCAGTACTTC
D gene: TRBD1
V gene: TRBV19
clone size: .
J gene: TRBJ2-7

CDR3 protein: CASSLASGGYYNEQFF
CDR3 DNA: TGTGCCAGCAGCTTAGCGAGCGGGGGGTACTACAATGAGCAGTTCTTC
D gene: TRBD2
V gene: TRBV7-9
clone size: .
J gene: TRBJ2-1

CDR3 protein: CASSPGTGVGGYTF
CDR3 DNA: TGCGCCAGCAGTCCCGGGACAGGGGTAGGTGGCTACACCTTC
D gene: TRBD1
V gene: TRBV10-2
clone size: .
J gene: TRBJ1-2

CDR3 protein: CASALGSPPGNEQFF
CDR3 DNA: TGTGCCAGCGCATTAGGGAGTCCCCCGGGGAATGAGCAGTTCTTC
D gene: .
V gene: TRBV11-1
clone size: .
J gene: TRBJ2-1

CDR3 protein: CATSRTSGGANEQFF
CDR3 DNA: TGTGCCACCAGCAGGACTAGCGGGGGGGCGAATGAGCAGTTCTTC
D gene: TRBD2
V gene: TRBV15
clone size: .
J gene: TRBJ2-1

CDR3 protein: CASSVRAGGSTDTQYF
CDR3 DNA: TGTGCCAGCAGTGTGAGGGCGGGGGGGAGCACAGATACGCAGTATTTT
D gene: TRBD2
V gene: TRBV2
clone size: .
J gene: TRBJ2-3

CDR3 protein: CAWSTGWGYGYTF
CDR3 DNA: TGTGCCTGGAGTACAGGGTGGGGCTATGGCTACACCTTC
D gene: .
V gene: TRBV30
clone size: .
J gene: TRBJ1-2

CDR3 protein: CARKGAGNTIYF
CDR3 DNA: TGTGCCAGGAAGGGGGCCGGAAACACCATATATTTT
D gene: TRBD1
V gene: TRBV2
clone size: .
J gene: TRBJ1-3

CDR3 protein: CSARTDRAEAFF
CDR3 DNA: TGCAGCGCCCGAACCGACAGGGCTGAAGCTTTCTTT
D gene: TRBD1
V gene: TRBV29-1
clone size: once
J gene: TRBJ1-1

CDR3 protein: CASRDPGQGKAFF
CDR3 DNA: TGTGCCAGCAGGGATCCGGGACAGGGTAAAGCTTTCTTT
D gene: TRBD1
V gene: TRBV28
clone size: .
J gene: TRBJ1-1

CDR3 protein: CASSSTPSGLAGLNEQFF
CDR3 DNA: TGCGCCAGCAGCTCGACCCCCTCGGGACTAGCGGGGCTCAATGAGCAGTTCTTC
D gene: TRBD2
V gene: TRBV5-1
clone size: .
J gene: TRBJ2-1

CDR3 protein: CASSQGAGGYTEAFF
CDR3 DNA: TGCGCCAGCAGCCAGGGGGCCGGCGGGTACACTGAAGCTTTCTTT
D gene: TRBD1
V gene: TRBV5-1
clone size: few
J gene: TRBJ1-1

CDR3 protein: CASSEVGDSYNEQFF
CDR3 DNA: TGTGCCAGCAGTGAAGTTGGAGATTCCTACAATGAGCAGTTCTTC
D gene: .
V gene: TRBV6-1
clone size: .
J gene: TRBJ2-1

CDR3 protein: CASSPRRLAGGDHPWALDTGELFF
CDR3 DNA: TGTGCCAGCAGTCCACGAAGACTAGCGGGGGGAGACCATCCCTGGGCGTTAGACACCGGGGAGCTGTTTTTT
D gene: TRBD2
V gene: TRBV28
clone size: .
J gene: TRBJ2-2

CDR3 protein: CAIKGLSSTDTQYF
CDR3 DNA: TGTGCCATCAAAGGACTTTCTAGCACAGATACGCAGTATTTT
D gene: .
V gene: TRBV10-3
clone size: few
J gene: TRBJ2-3

CDR3 protein: CASSQDIAYEQYF
CDR3 DNA: TGTGCCAGCAGCCAAGATATTGCCTACGAGCAGTACTTC
D gene: .
V gene: TRBV4-2
clone size: .
J gene: TRBJ2-7

CDR3 protein: CASSPNGAVYGYTF
CDR3 DNA: TGTGCCAGCTCACCAAATGGGGCTGTATATGGCTACACCTTC
D gene: .
V gene: TRBV18
clone size: .
J gene: TRBJ1-2

CDR3 protein: CASSHKAGGLSDTQYF
CDR3 DNA: TGCGCCAGCAGCCATAAAGCGGGGGGGCTCTCAGATACGCAGTATTTT
D gene: TRBD2
V gene: TRBV4-1
clone size: .
J gene: TRBJ2-3

CDR3 protein: CATSGTSGAEQFF
CDR3 DNA: TGTGCCACCTCCGGGACTAGCGGGGCCGAGCAGTTCTTC
D gene: TRBD2
V gene: TRBV6-5
clone size: .
J gene: TRBJ2-1

CDR3 protein: CASSGQGIEAFF
CDR3 DNA: TGTGCCAGCAGTGGGCAGGGGATTGAAGCTTTCTTT
D gene: .
V gene: TRBV2
clone size: .
J gene: TRBJ1-1

CDR3 protein: CASSPYPVGLNEKLFF
CDR3 DNA: TGTGCTAGCAGCCCCTATCCGGTGGGCCTTAATGAAAAACTGTTTTTT
D gene: .
V gene: TRBV7-7
clone size: .
J gene: TRBJ1-4